The clone carrying this T cell receptor beta chain is a singleton in its sample. The data are from a study of blood T cell repertoires in COVID-19. As for the study in general: Acute and convalescent COVID-19 specimens originated in the United States, Italy and Spain.

Here immunoSEQ multiplex PCR was the method, and the copy in TCRdb shows in-frame clones only, minus some. The data show roughly 280,000 clones, approximately 91% seen once. CDR1 is DFQATT, CDR2 SNEGSKA, per germline (reference sequence). This CDR3 region has 15 residues. V lost 3 bases, J lost 1 base, and 16 bases lay in between. Sequences were obtained from peripheral blood. The gene calls are TRBV20-1 and TRBJ2-7, with TRBD1 as a possible D gene (5 bases). This receptor was taken from a woman aged 25 to 39 with COVID-19, enrolled during active disease. The CDR3: CSASGDLGPSYEQYF. DNA for the CDR3: TGCAGTGCTAGTGGGGATTTGGGGCCTTCCTACGAGCAGTACTTC.